This TCR beta chain was recovered during a study of blood T cells in healthy people across ages. PCR was performed a second time for about 7 to 12 cycles using a sample-barcoded 5' primer and a J-beta primer mix. TCRdb independently ran MiXCR on the 5' RACE reads; one entry per CDR3 protein. Among about 500,000 distinct CDR3 sequences listed, around 24% were seen once. Donors ranged from roughly 6 to 90 years old and were healthy Caucasians in Russia. V was pared by 0 bases and J by 6 bases, with 7 bases between. Germline V gene lookup returns CDR1 GTSNPN and CDR2 SVGIG (reference sequence). CDR3 length: 12 amino acids. These data are also associated with another study on T cells of mothers and their children. Per that study: Reads obtained per mother exceeded 8.5 million TCR beta CDR3 reads, with roughly 3.3 million obtained per child.

The sequencing input was blood. This receptor was taken from a boy between 10 and 17 years old in good health. The chain carries TRBV30 and TRBJ2-3; D unresolved. CDR3 bases: TGTGCCTGGAGTGTACAGTCGGATACGCAGTATTTT. Amino acid sequence: CAWSVQSDTQYF.